Listed below are T cell receptor beta chains from one sample, sequenced in a study of T cell responses to AZD1222 COVID-19 vaccine. Assay used: immunoSEQ multiplex PCR; TCRdb lists only in-frame clones, some missing. This repertoire shows 150,000 or so clones, 94% found once; its top ten account for roughly 5.6%. This sample comprised peripheral blood, obtained 28 days after the second AZD1222 dose. The receptor source for this set is an adult who received the AZD1222 COVID-19 vaccine. CDR3s include the opening cysteine and the closing phenylalanine or tryptophan. The D gene is left open where the match is weak. Clone size appears in some rows only: once, few, many, or a class for an expanded clone.

clone_size j_call d_call v_call cdr3_nt cdr3_aa
NA TRBJ2-1 NA TRBV2 TGTGCCAGCAGTGAAAGGTTGATGAATGAGCAGTTCTTC CASSERLMNEQFF
NA TRBJ1-2 TRBD1 TRBV18 TGTGCCAGCTCACCACCCCTGAGGACAGGGAGCAACAGCTATGGCTACACCTTC CASSPPLRTGSNSYGYTF
NA TRBJ2-7 TRBD2 TRBV28 TGTGCCAGCAGTCCCCAACTAGCGGGAGGGCAATACGAGCAGTACTTC CASSPQLAGGQYEQYF
NA TRBJ2-5 TRBD2 TRBV7-2 TGTGCCAGCAGGCAACTGGGGGTAGCGGGAGGCCAAGAGACCCAGTACTTC CASRQLGVAGGQETQYF
NA TRBJ2-7 TRBD2 TRBV11-1 TGTGCCAGCAGCCTAAGGCGGGGGGGCTACGAGCAGTACTTC CASSLRRGGYEQYF
NA TRBJ1-2 NA TRBV2 TGTGCCAGCACCCAGGACAACTATGGCTACACCTTC CASTQDNYGYTF
NA TRBJ2-1 NA TRBV28 TGTGCCAGCAGTTTCCCTGGGAGTCGGCACAATGAGCAGTTCTTC CASSFPGSRHNEQFF
NA TRBJ1-4 NA TRBV7-9 TGTGCCAGCAGCTTCGGGTTCGATCAGTTTTTT CASSFGFDQFF
once TRBJ1-2 TRBD1 TRBV6-6 TGTGCCAGCAGTACGGGACAGGGGGCGATGTACTATGGCTACACCTTC CASSTGQGAMYYGYTF
NA TRBJ1-1 NA TRBV18 TGTGCCAGCTCACCAGAGGGGGGCGGGAGGACTGAAGCTTTCTTT CASSPEGGGRTEAFF
NA TRBJ1-2 NA TRBV5-1 TGCGCCAGCAGCTTGGCAGGAAGTAACTATGGCTACACCTTC CASSLAGSNYGYTF
NA TRBJ2-4 NA TRBV19 TGTGCCAGTAGTATTCGAGAGCGAAACATTCAGTACTTC CASSIRERNIQYF
NA TRBJ1-4 NA TRBV6-5 TGTGCCAGCAGTTGGACATGGCGGGAAAAACTGTTTTTT CASSWTWREKLFF
NA TRBJ1-2 NA TRBV2 TGTGCCAGCAGTGGTGGGCAGTTAGCTAACTATGGCTACACCTTC CASSGGQLANYGYTF
NA TRBJ1-5 TRBD1 TRBV7-9 TGTGCCAGCAGCTTAATCTGGGCAGGGGGCTCGGGGACCCAGCATTTT CASSLIWAGGSGTQHF
NA TRBJ1-5 TRBD1 TRBV6-1 TGTGCCAGCAGTGACCCAAGGACAGGGGAGGGTCAGCCCCAGCATTTT CASSDPRTGEGQPQHF
NA TRBJ1-1 NA TRBV4-1 TGCGCCAGCAGCTACCGCGGGAAGAACACTGAAGCTTTCTTT CASSYRGKNTEAFF
NA TRBJ2-1 NA TRBV5-1 TGCGCCAGCAGCCAACTTCCGGACTCCTCGCAGTTCTTC CASSQLPDSSQFF
NA TRBJ2-1 NA TRBV28 TGTGCCAGCAGTTTATCGAGGAATAATGAGCAGTTCTTC CASSLSRNNEQFF
NA TRBJ2-7 NA TRBV5-8 TGTGCCAGCAGCTTGGGGGGGCAGTTCACCTACGAGCAGTACTTC CASSLGGQFTYEQYF
few TRBJ2-1 NA TRBV29-1 TGCAGCGGCTCTCCCTACAATGAGCAGTTCTTC CSGSPYNEQFF
once TRBJ2-3 NA TRBV10-3 TGTGCCATCAGTGAGAGGGGGGGCCCAGATACGCAGTATTTT CAISERGGPDTQYF
NA TRBJ2-7 NA TRBV4-1 TGCGCCAGCAGCCAAGGTTTGAGGGACGAGCAGTACTTC CASSQGLRDEQYF
NA TRBJ2-3 TRBD2 TRBV4-3 TGCGCCAGCAGCCGACTACCGAATCCGGGACTACGCACAGATACGCAGTATTTT CASSRLPNPGLRTDTQYF